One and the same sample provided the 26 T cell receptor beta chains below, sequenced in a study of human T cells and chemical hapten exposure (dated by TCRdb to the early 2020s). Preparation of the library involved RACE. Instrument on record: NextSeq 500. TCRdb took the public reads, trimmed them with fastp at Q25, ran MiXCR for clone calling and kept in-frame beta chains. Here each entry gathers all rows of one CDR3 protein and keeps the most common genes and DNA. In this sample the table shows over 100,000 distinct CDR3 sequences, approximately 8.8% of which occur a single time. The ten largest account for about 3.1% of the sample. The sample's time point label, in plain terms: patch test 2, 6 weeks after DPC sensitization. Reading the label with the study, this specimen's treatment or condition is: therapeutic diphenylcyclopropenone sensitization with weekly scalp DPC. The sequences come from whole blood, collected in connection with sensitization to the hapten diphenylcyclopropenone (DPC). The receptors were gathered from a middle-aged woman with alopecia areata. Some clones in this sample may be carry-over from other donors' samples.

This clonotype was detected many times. This CDR3 is CASSSEGTPEKLFF. CDR3 sequence (DNA): TGTGCCAGCAGTTCAGAGGGGACACCTGAAAAACTGTTTTTT. This chain links TRBV27 with TRBJ1-4, with a possible D match to TRBD1 (6 bases). Per germline, CDR1 MNHEY and CDR2 SMNVEV (reference sequence). This CDR3 region has 14 residues. V lost 4 bases and J lost 7, with 13 bases in between.

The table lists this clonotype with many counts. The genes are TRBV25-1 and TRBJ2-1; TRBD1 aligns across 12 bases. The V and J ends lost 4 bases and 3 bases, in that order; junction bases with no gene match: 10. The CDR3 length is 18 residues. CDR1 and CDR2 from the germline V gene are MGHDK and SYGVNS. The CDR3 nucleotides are TGTGCCAGCAGTGGGGTTACCGGGACAGGGGGCTTCTACAATGAGCAGTTCTTC. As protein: CASSGVTGTGGFYNEQFF.

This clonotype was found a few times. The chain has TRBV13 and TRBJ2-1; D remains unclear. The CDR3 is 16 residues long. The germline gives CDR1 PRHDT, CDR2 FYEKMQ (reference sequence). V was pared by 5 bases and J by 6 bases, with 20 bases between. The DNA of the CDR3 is TGTGCCAGCAGCATCCTCGACGAGGCTAAGGTCAATGAGCAGTTCTTC. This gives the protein CASSILDEAKVNEQFF. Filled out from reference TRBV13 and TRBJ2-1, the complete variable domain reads AAGVIQSPRHLIKEKRETATLKCYPIPRHDTVYWYQQGPGQDPQFLISFYEKMQSDKGSIPDRFSAQQFSDYHSELNMSSLELGDSALYFCASSILDEAKVNEQFFGPGTRLTVL.

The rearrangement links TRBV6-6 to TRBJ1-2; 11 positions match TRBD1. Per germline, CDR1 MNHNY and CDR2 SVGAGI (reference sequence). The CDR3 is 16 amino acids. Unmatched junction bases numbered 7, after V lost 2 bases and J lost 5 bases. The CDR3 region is CASSYRPDRGPYGYTF. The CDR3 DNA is TGTGCCAGCAGTTACCGCCCGGACAGGGGGCCGTATGGCTACACCTTC.

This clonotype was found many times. CDR3 sequence reads: CASSPRTSGIRKTTDTQYF. In DNA form, the CDR3 reads TGTGCCAGCTCACCAAGGACTAGCGGGATTAGAAAGACCACAGATACGCAGTATTTT. V is TRBV18 and J is TRBJ2-3; TRBD2 agrees at 12 bases. The CDR3 extends over 19 amino acids. The germline V gene has CDR1 KGHSH and CDR2 LQKENI. J was trimmed by 2 bases and V by 2 bases; bases with no gene match: 11.

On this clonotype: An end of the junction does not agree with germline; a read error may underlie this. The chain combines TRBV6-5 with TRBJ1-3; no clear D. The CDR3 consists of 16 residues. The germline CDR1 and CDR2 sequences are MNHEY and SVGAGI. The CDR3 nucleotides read TGTGCCAGCAGTTACTCTACAGCCAGCTCTGGAAACATCATATATTTT. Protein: CASSYSTASSGNIIYF.

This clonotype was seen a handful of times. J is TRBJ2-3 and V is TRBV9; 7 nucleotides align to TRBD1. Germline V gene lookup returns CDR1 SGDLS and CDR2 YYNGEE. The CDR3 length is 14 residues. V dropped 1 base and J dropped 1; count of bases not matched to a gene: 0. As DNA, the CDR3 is TGTGCCAGCAGCGTACAGGGGGGCACAGATACGCAGTATTTT. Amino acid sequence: CASSVQGGTDTQYF.

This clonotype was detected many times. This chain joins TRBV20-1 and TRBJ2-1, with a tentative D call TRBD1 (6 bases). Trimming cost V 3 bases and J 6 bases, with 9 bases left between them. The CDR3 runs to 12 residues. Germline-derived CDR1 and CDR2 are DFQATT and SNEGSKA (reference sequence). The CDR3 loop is CSAREQGNEQFF. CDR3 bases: TGCAGTGCTAGGGAACAGGGCAATGAGCAGTTCTTC.

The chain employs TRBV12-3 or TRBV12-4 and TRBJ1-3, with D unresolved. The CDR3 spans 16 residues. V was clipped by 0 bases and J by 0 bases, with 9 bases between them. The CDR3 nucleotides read TGTGCCAGCAGTTTAGCGCTCCCGCTCTCTGGAAACACCATATATTTT. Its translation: CASSLALPLSGNTIYF.

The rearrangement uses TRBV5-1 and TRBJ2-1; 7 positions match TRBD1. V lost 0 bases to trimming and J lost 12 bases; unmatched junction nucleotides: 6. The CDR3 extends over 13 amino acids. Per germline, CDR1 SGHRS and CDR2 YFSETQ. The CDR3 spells CASSLDRGVVQFF. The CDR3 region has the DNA TGCGCCAGCAGCTTGGACAGGGGAGTTGTGCAGTTCTTC.

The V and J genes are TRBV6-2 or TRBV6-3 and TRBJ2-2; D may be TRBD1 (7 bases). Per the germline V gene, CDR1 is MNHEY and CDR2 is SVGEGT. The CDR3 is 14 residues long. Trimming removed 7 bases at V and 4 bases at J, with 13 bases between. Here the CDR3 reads CASTRQGGTGELFF. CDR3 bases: TGTGCCAGCACCCGACAGGGAGGCACCGGGGAGCTGTTTTTT.

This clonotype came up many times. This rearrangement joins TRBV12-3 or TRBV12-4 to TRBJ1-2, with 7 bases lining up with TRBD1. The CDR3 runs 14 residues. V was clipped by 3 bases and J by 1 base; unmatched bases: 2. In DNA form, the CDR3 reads TGTGCCAGCAGTTTTGGGACAGATAACTATGGCTACACCTTC. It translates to CASSFGTDNYGYTF.

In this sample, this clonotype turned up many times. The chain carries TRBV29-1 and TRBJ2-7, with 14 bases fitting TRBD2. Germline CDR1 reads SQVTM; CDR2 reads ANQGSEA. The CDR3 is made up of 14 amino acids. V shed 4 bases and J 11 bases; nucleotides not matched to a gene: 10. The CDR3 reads CSVAGTSGGGTEYF. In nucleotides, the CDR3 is TGCAGCGTTGCAGGGACTAGCGGGGGTGGGACGGAGTACTTC.

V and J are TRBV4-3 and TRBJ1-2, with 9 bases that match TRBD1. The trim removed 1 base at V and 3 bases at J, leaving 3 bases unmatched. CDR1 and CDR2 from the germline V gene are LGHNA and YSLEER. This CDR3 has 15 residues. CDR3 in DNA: TGCGCCAGCAGCCAAGCGGGACAGGGCCACTATGGCTACACCTTC. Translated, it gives CASSQAGQGHYGYTF.

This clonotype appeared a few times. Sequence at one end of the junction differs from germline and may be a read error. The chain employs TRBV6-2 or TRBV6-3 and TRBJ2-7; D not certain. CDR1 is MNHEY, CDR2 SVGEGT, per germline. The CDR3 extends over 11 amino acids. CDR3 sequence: CASSYSHEQYF. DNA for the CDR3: TGTGCCAGCAGTTACTCCCACGAGCAGTACTTC.

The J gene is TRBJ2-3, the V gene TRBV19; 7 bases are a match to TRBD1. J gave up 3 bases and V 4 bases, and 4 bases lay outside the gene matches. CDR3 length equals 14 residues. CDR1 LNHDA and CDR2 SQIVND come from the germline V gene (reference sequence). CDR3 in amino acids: CASSKRGQTDTQYF. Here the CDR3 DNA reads TGTGCCAGTAGTAAAAGGGGACAGACAGATACGCAGTATTTT.

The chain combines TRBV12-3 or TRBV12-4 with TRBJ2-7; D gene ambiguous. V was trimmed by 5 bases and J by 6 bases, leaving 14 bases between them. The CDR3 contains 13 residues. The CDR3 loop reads CASSPPRLSEQYF. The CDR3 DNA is TGTGCCAGCAGTCCGCCCCGGTTGAGCGAGCAGTACTTC.

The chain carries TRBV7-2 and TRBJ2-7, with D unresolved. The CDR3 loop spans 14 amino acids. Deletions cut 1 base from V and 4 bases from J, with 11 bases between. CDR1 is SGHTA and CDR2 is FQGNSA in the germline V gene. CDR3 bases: TGTGCCAGCAGCTTAGGCCTATCACGATACGAGCAGTACTTC. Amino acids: CASSLGLSRYEQYF.

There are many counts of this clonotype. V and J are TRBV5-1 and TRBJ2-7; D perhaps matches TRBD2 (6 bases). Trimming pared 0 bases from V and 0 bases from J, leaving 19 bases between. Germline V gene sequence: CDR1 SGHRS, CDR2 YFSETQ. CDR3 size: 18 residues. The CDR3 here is CASSLGPKAGTFSYEQYF. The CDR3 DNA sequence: TGCGCCAGCAGCTTGGGTCCGAAGGCGGGGACTTTCTCCTACGAGCAGTACTTC. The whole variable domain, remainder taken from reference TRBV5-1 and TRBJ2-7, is KAGVTQTPRYLIKTRGQQVTLSCSPISGHRSVSWYQQTPGQGLQFLFEYFSETQRNKGNFPGRFSGRQFSNSRSEMNVSTLELGDSALYLCASSLGPKAGTFSYEQYFGPGTRLTVT.

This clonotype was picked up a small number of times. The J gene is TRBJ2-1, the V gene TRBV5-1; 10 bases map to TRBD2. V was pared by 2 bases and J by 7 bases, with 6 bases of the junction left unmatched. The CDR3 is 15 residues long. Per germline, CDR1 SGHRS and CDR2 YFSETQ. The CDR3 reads CASSFQQRGGNEQFF. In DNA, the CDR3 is TGCGCCAGCAGCTTCCAACAGCGGGGGGGTAATGAGCAGTTCTTC.

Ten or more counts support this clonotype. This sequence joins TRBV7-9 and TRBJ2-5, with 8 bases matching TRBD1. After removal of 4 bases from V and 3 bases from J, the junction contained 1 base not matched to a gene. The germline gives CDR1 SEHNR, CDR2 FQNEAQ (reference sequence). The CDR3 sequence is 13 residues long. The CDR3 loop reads CASSSDREETQYF. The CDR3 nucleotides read TGTGCCAGCAGCTCGGACAGGGAAGAGACCCAGTACTTC.

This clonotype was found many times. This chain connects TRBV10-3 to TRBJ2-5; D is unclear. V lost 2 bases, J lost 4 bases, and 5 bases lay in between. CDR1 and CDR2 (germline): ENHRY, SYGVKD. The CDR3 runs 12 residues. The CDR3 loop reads CAISEIGETQYF. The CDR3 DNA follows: TGTGCCATCAGTGAGATTGGAGAGACCCAGTACTTC.

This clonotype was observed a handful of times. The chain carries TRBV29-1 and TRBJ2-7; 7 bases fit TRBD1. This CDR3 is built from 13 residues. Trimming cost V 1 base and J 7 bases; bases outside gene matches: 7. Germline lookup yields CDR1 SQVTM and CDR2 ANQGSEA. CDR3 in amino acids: CSVEGATGEEQYF. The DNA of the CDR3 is TGCAGCGTTGAAGGGGCAACAGGGGAAGAGCAGTACTTC.

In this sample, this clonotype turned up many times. The CDR3 region is CASSLRPGNEQFF. For the CDR3, the DNA is TGTGCCAGCAGTCTCCGTCCGGGGAATGAGCAGTTCTTC. This chain connects TRBV7-8 to TRBJ2-1; D possibly corresponds to TRBD2 (5 bases). Germline values: CDR1 SGHVS, CDR2 FQNEAQ. Deletions cut 6 bases from V and 7 bases from J, with 13 bases between. CDR3 length equals 13 residues.

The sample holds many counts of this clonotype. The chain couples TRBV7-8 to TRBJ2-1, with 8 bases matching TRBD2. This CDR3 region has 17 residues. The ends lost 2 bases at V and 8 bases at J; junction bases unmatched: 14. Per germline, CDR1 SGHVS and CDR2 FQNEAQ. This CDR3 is CASSLNWRGVEEDEQFF. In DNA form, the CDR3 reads TGTGCCAGCAGCTTAAACTGGCGGGGGGTCGAGGAGGATGAGCAGTTCTTC.

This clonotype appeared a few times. The CDR3 DNA is TGCGCCAGCAGCCTTCTGGGATCTAACACTGAAGCTTTCTTT. It translates to CASSLLGSNTEAFF. This rearrangement joins TRBV4-3 to TRBJ1-1; D is unclear. This CDR3 comprises 14 residues. Trimming pared 4 bases from V and 2 bases from J, leaving 11 bases between. CDR1 and CDR2 from the germline V gene are LGHNA and YSLEER.